What follows are 27 T cell receptor beta chains derived from one specimen sequenced in a study of blood T cells in healthy people across ages. With a J-beta primer mix and a sample-barcoded 5' primer, a second PCR ran about 6 to 11 cycles. TCRdb called the 5' RACE reads again in MiXCR, with one record for every CDR3 protein. The sample consists of more than 750,000 distinct CDR3 sequences, 29% of them appearing once. These same records also appear under a second study, on T cells of mothers and their children.

The sample taken for sequencing was blood. The receptor set was obtained from a woman aged 35 to 49 in good health.

This chain uses TRBV4-1 with TRBJ2-1; D possibly uses TRBD1 or TRBD2 (7 bases each). Trimming removed 4 bases at V and 5 bases at J, with 21 bases between. CDR3 length equals 17 residues. The germline V gene encodes CDR1 MGHRA and CDR2 YSYEKL. Here the CDR3 reads CASSPRGRGRPDNEQFF. The CDR3 nucleotides read TGCGCCAGCAGCCCCAGGGGGAGGGGAAGGCCGGACAATGAGCAGTTCTTC.

J is TRBJ1-6 and V is TRBV11-2; no firm D call. The CDR3 is 16 amino acids. Germline CDR1 reads SGHAT; CDR2 reads FQNNGV. V was cut by 0 bases and J by 0 bases, with 6 bases left in between. The DNA for the CDR3 is TGTGCCAGCAGCTTAGAAATCCCCTCCTATAATTCACCCCTCCACTTT. Residues: CASSLEIPSYNSPLHF.

This clonotype was seen more than once but under ten times. The chain has TRBV12-3 or TRBV12-4 and TRBJ2-5, with 13 bases that match TRBD2. The CDR3 has 14 amino acids. The trim removed 7 bases at V and 5 bases at J, leaving 4 bases unmatched. The CDR3 region is CASTKLAGGETQYF. Here the CDR3 DNA reads TGTGCCAGCACGAAACTAGCGGGGGGGGAGACCCAGTACTTC.

The chain combines TRBV5-6 with TRBJ2-7; D remains ambiguous. Germline CDR1 is SGHDT and CDR2 is YYEEEE. Deletions cut 3 bases from V and 2 bases from J, with 18 bases between. The CDR3 contains 16 residues. The CDR3 reads CASSSNGPLPTYEQYF. In nucleotides, the CDR3 is TGTGCCAGCAGCTCTAATGGCCCCTTACCTACCTACGAGCAGTACTTC.

On this clonotype itself: A read error may explain this, as a much larger clone is one base away. The J gene is TRBJ2-7, the V gene TRBV7-6, with D uncertain. Matching the DNA end better, TRBJ2-5 makes the J call doubtful. Germline lookup yields CDR1 SGHVS and CDR2 FNYEAQ. The CDR3 totals 16 residues. CDR3 region: CASSPNRRNSQETQYF. The DNA for the CDR3 is TGTGCCAGCAGTCCTAATAGACGGAACTCTCAAGAGACCCAGTACTTC.

The V gene is TRBV5-6, the J gene TRBJ2-7; 8 bases agree with TRBD1. This CDR3 region has 15 residues. The germline V gene has CDR1 SGHDT and CDR2 YYEEEE. The V segment lost 5 bases and the J segment 7 bases; nucleotides outside the gene matches: 14. Here the CDR3 reads CASRWGTGLYNEQYF. The CDR3 DNA is TGTGCCAGCAGATGGGGGACAGGCCTCTACAATGAGCAGTACTTC.

A word on this clonotype: One end of the junction fails to match germline, which may point to a read error. The V call is TRBV12-3 or TRBV12-4, the J call TRBJ2-1, with D perhaps matching TRBD1 (6 bases). The CDR3 totals 15 residues. Written as DNA, the CDR3 is TGTGCCAGCAGTTTTGACAAGGGGGTCTACGATGAGCAGTTCTTC. Its translation: CASSFDKGVYDEQFF.

The table lists this clonotype with many counts. The J gene is TRBJ2-7, the V gene TRBV28; TRBD1 matches at 10 bases. CDR1 MDHEN and CDR2 SYDVKM come from the germline V gene. The J segment lost 2 bases and the V segment lost 8 bases, leaving 9 bases of the junction unmatched. This CDR3 contains 15 residues. CDR3 in DNA: TGTGCCAGCGGAACTTCCGGGACAGGGGCCTACGAGCAGTACTTC. This codes for CASGTSGTGAYEQYF.

The chain is built from TRBV7-9 and TRBJ2-2; 10 bases align to TRBD1. Germline V gene sequence: CDR1 SEHNR, CDR2 FQNEAQ (reference sequence). With V trimmed by 4 bases and J by 2 bases, 4 bases remained unmatched. The CDR3 runs 16 residues. The CDR3 loop is CASSSRDRGNTGELFF. As DNA, the CDR3 is TGTGCCAGCAGCTCGAGGGACAGGGGAAACACCGGGGAGCTGTTTTTT.

The J gene is TRBJ1-2, the V gene TRBV4-1; maybe TRBD1 (5 bases). Per the germline V gene, CDR1 is MGHRA and CDR2 is YSYEKL. The CDR3 spans 16 residues. V dropped 0 bases and J dropped 7 bases, with 18 bases sitting between them. CDR3 amino acids: CASSQEVRGASGGYTF. CDR3 DNA sequence: TGCGCCAGCAGCCAAGAGGTTAGAGGGGCGTCCGGTGGCTACACCTTC.

The chain uses TRBV20-1 and TRBJ2-7; D perhaps matches TRBD1 (5 bases). Germline V gene lookup returns CDR1 DFQATT and CDR2 SNEGSKA (reference sequence). V lost 2 bases, J lost 2 bases, and 10 bases lay in between. There are 13 residues in the CDR3. The CDR3 region is CSARYVRAYEQYF. The CDR3 DNA is TGCAGTGCTAGATACGTCAGGGCCTACGAGCAGTACTTC.

In this sample, this clonotype turned up many times. The CDR3 protein is CASSLYPGETQYF. CDR3 sequence (DNA): TGTGCCAGCAGTTTATATCCAGGGGAGACCCAGTACTTC. The gene calls are TRBV27 and TRBJ2-5; maybe TRBD1 (5 bases). In germline, CDR1 is MNHEY, CDR2 SMNVEV (reference sequence). The V gene lost 1 base and the J gene lost 5 bases, with 8 bases spanning the gap. CDR3 length: 13 residues.

This clonotype was counted a few times. The chain carries TRBV7-8 and TRBJ1-5, with 8 bases that match TRBD1. The CDR3 covers 15 residues. In germline, CDR1 is SGHVS, CDR2 FQNEAQ. V lost 5 bases to trimming and J lost 9 bases; unmatched junction nucleotides: 12. Here the CDR3 reads CASSPTGVRWGPQHF. The CDR3 DNA sequence: TGTGCCAGCAGCCCGACAGGGGTACGATGGGGGCCCCAGCATTTT.

This sequence joins TRBV7-2 and TRBJ2-7; 9 bases are shared with TRBD1. This CDR3 is built from 15 residues. The ends lost 3 bases at V and 2 bases at J; junction bases unmatched: 5. Germline V gene lookup returns CDR1 SGHTA and CDR2 FQGNSA. The CDR3 spells CASSLIRTGAYEQYF. As DNA, the CDR3 is TGTGCCAGCAGCTTGATCAGGACAGGGGCCTACGAGCAGTACTTC.

This clonotype was seen a few times. The chain has TRBV27 and TRBJ2-3; D perhaps matches TRBD1 (7 bases). Germline V CDR1 and CDR2: MNHEY, SMNVEV (reference sequence). The V gene lost 9 bases and the J gene lost 2 bases, with 12 bases spanning the gap. CDR3 length: 13 residues. In DNA, the CDR3 is TGTGCCAGTGCAGGGGGGCTCACAGATACGCAGTATTTT. This codes for CASAGGLTDTQYF.

To note about this clonotype: Just one base apart from a much larger clone, this may be a read error. The V and J genes are TRBV7-2 and TRBJ2-4; D is unresolved. In germline, CDR1 is SGHTA, CDR2 FQGNSA. Deletions cut 3 bases from V and 13 bases from J, with 22 bases between. The CDR3 spans 15 residues. CDR3 residues: CASSLSQSSYNEQYF. The CDR3 region has the DNA TGTGCCAGCAGCTTGTCGCAGAGCTCCTACAATGAGCAGTACTTC. Drawing the rest from reference TRBV7-2 and TRBJ2-4, the complete variable domain is GAGVSQSPSNKVTEKGKDVELRCDPISGHTALYWYRQSLGQGLEFLIYFQGNSAPDKSGLPSDRFSAERTGGSVSTLTIQRTQQEDSAVYLCASSLSQSSYNEQYFGAGTRLSVL.

Regarding this clonotype: This could be a read error, since a much larger clone is one nucleotide away. The J gene is TRBJ2-4, the V gene TRBV7-2; 10 bases are shared with TRBD2. The closer fit of TRBJ2-7 to the DNA end suggests the J call may be wrong. Germline V CDR1 and CDR2: SGHTA, FQGNSA. CDR3 length: 17 amino acids. DNA of the CDR3: TGTGTCAGCAGCTTAGGAGTTAGCGGGGGGTCCTCCTACGAGCAGTACTTC. This encodes CVSSLGVSGGSSYEQYF.

V usage is TRBV10-3 and J usage is TRBJ2-3; 7 bases are a match to TRBD1. Germline V gene sequence: CDR1 ENHRY, CDR2 SYGVKD. The CDR3 is made up of 15 amino acids. Trimming took 10 bases from V and 3 from J; bases not matched to a gene: 13. As DNA, the CDR3 is TGTGCCAACGGCCCCGACGGGACAGCGACAGATACGCAGTATTTT. It yields the protein CANGPDGTATDTQYF.

There are many counts of this clonotype. This chain connects TRBV7-2 to TRBJ1-1; D is uncertain. Germline CDR1 and CDR2: SGHTA and FQGNSA. The CDR3 runs to 14 residues. The germline V and J ends were trimmed by 5 bases and 1 base, with 11 bases remaining between them. The CDR3 DNA is TGTGCCAGCAGCCCTAGATCAGGGAACACTGAAGCTTTCTTT. Residues: CASSPRSGNTEAFF.

Worth noting for this clonotype: At one boundary the junction diverges from the germline segment, which might be a read error. The chain carries TRBV6-4 and TRBJ2-2, with D tentatively TRBD2 (5 bases). Per the germline V gene, CDR1 is MRHNA and CDR2 is SNTAGT. The CDR3 is made up of 13 amino acids. The CDR3 region has the DNA TGTGCCAGCAGGGACTCAGGCACCGGGGAGCTGTTTTTT. Translation: CASRDSGTGELFF.

Many counts were recorded for this clonotype. The chain has TRBV28 and TRBJ1-2; 9 nucleotides agree with TRBD1. V dropped 8 bases and J dropped 3; count of bases not matched to a gene: 7. The CDR3 runs 14 residues. CDR1 and CDR2 from the germline V gene are MDHEN and SYDVKM. The CDR3 sequence: CASGGTGMDYGYTF. The CDR3 coding sequence is TGTGCCAGCGGGGGGACAGGGATGGACTATGGCTACACCTTC.

This clonotype was seen more than once but under ten times. This chain uses TRBV20-1 with TRBJ1-1; 7 nucleotides agree with TRBD1. V shed 6 bases and J 2 bases; nucleotides not matched to a gene: 3. CDR1 DFQATT and CDR2 SNEGSKA come from the germline V gene (reference sequence). The CDR3 covers 12 residues. The CDR3 protein is CSANRGNTEAFF. CDR3 nucleotides: TGCAGTGCCAACAGGGGTAACACTGAAGCTTTCTTT.

In this sample, this clonotype turned up a few times. The rearrangement links TRBV6-1 to TRBJ2-5, with 12 positions matching TRBD1. Trimming at V came to 6 bases and at J to 9 bases, leaving 32 bases not matched to a gene. The length of the CDR3 is 22 residues. CDR1 MNHNS and CDR2 SASEGT come from the germline V gene. CDR3: CASRNSPGQGAKTSGLQVAQYF. CDR3 bases: TGTGCCAGCAGAAACAGTCCGGGACAGGGGGCGAAGACTAGCGGCCTACAAGTGGCCCAGTACTTC.

This chain connects TRBV27 to TRBJ2-7; possibly TRBD1 for D (5 bases). The CDR3 is 15 residues long. The V end was cut by 8 bases, the J end by 2 bases, with 19 bases between. Germline V gives CDR1 MNHEY, CDR2 SMNVEV (reference sequence). For the CDR3, the DNA is TGTGCCAGCTCAGCAGACAGTCCCTTAGCCTACGAGCAGTACTTC. It codes for CASSADSPLAYEQYF.

This clonotype was recorded a few times. A much larger clonotype is one base distant, so this may be a read error. The V gene is TRBV29-1, the J gene TRBJ2-5, with TRBD1 as a possible D gene (6 bases). The CDR3 consists of 14 residues. Germline lookup yields CDR1 SQVTM and CDR2 ANQGSEA. The CDR3 here is CSVDFGTSQEAQYF. The CDR3, as DNA: TGCAGCGTTGACTTCGGGACAAGTCAAGAGGCCCAGTACTTC.

This clonotype came up many times. One junction end does not reproduce the germline sequence, and a read error may be involved. The chain couples TRBV5-1 to TRBJ2-7; possible D gene TRBD1, 6 bases. The CDR3 contains 15 residues. Germline CDR1 SGHRS, CDR2 YFSETQ. The CDR3 region is CANSLVGAGVYEQYF. CDR3 DNA: TGCGCCAACAGCTTGGTGGGGGCAGGGGTCTACGAGCAGTACTTC. The variable domain in full, completed from reference TRBV5-1 and TRBJ2-7, reads KAGVTQTPRYLIKTRGQQVTLSCSPISGHRSVSWYQQTPGQGLQFLFEYFSETQRNKGNFPGRFSGRQFSNSRSEMNVSTLELGDSALYLCANSLVGAGVYEQYFGPGTRLTVT.

This clonotype was found a few times. This chain joins TRBV28 and TRBJ2-4; TRBD2 matches 10 bases. V lost 4 bases to trimming and J lost 8 bases; unmatched junction nucleotides: 8. The CDR3 length is 15 residues. Germline CDR1 MDHEN, CDR2 SYDVKM. CDR3 protein: CASSSSAGGQYIQYF. Here the CDR3 DNA reads TGTGCCAGCAGTTCCTCAGCGGGGGGGCAGTACATTCAGTACTTC.